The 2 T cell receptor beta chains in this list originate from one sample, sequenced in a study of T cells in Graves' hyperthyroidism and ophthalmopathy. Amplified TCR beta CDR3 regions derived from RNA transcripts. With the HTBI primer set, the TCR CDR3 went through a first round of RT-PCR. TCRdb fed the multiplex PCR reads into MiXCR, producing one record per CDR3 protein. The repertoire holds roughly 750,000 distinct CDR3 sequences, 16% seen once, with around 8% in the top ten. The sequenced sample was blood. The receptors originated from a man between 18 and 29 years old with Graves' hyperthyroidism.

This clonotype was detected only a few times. This CDR3 is CASTPRGATWDEQYF. The CDR3 nucleotides read TGTGCCAGCACCCCTCGGGGGGCTACCTGGGACGAGCAGTACTTC. The J gene is TRBJ2-7, the V gene TRBV5-5, with D possibly TRBD2 on 7 matching bases. Deletions cut 6 bases from V and 5 bases from J, with 21 bases between. CDR3 length: 15 amino acids. The germline CDR1 and CDR2 sequences are SGHKS and YYEKEE (reference sequence).

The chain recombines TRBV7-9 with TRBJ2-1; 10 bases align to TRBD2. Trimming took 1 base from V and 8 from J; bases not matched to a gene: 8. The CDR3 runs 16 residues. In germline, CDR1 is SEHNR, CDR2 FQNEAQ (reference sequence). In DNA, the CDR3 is TGTGCCAGCAGCTTAGAGCAAGCGGGAGGGCCGCATGAGCAGTTCTTC. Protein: CASSLEQAGGPHEQFF.